These T cell receptor beta chains were read from a single sample in a study of blood T cell repertoires in COVID-19. Repertoires were generated with immunoSEQ multiplex PCR, while TCRdb's copy carries only in-frame clones and drops some. The sample carries 250,000 or so clones, around 86% recorded once. Source material: peripheral blood. All receptors come from a man older than 75 with acute or convalescent COVID-19. The CDR3 runs from the conserved cysteine through the conserved F or W. Each record gives: D gene, V gene, J gene, CDR3 protein, CDR3 DNA. D genes are given only for firm matches.

d_gene: TRBD1; v_gene: TRBV27; j_gene: TRBJ2-5; CDR3aa: CASSSLRSGGETQYF; CDR3nt: TGTGCCAGCAGTTCCCTACGTTCAGGGGGAGAGACCCAGTACTTC
d_gene: -; v_gene: TRBV7-3; j_gene: TRBJ2-7; CDR3aa: CASSRRIIQGRHEQYF; CDR3nt: TGTGCCAGCAGCCGTCGTATTATACAGGGTCGGCACGAGCAGTACTTC
d_gene: -; v_gene: TRBV24-1; j_gene: TRBJ1-2; CDR3aa: CATSDRANYGYTF; CDR3nt: TGTGCCACCAGTGATCGAGCTAACTATGGCTACACCTTC
d_gene: -; v_gene: TRBV3-1/TRBV3-2; j_gene: TRBJ1-3; CDR3aa: CASSYRATGNTIYF; CDR3nt: TGTGCCAGCAGCTACCGAGCAACTGGAAACACCATATATTTT
d_gene: -; v_gene: TRBV28; j_gene: TRBJ2-7; CDR3aa: CASSLSGALLHEQYF; CDR3nt: TGTGCCAGCAGTCTCTCTGGGGCGCTATTACACGAGCAGTACTTC
d_gene: -; v_gene: TRBV2; j_gene: TRBJ1-3; CDR3aa: CASSLRSSGNTIYF; CDR3nt: TGTGCCAGCAGTCTAAGGAGCTCTGGAAACACCATATATTTT
d_gene: -; v_gene: TRBV5-5; j_gene: TRBJ1-3; CDR3aa: CASSLHTTGNTIYF; CDR3nt: TGTGCCAGCAGCTTACATACAACTGGAAACACCATATATTTT
d_gene: -; v_gene: TRBV7-9; j_gene: TRBJ2-7; CDR3aa: CASSRGSQVYEQYF; CDR3nt: TGTGCCAGCAGCCGGGGGTCCCAAGTCTACGAGCAGTACTTC
d_gene: -; v_gene: TRBV29-1; j_gene: TRBJ2-7; CDR3aa: CSVEGGSHPYEQYF; CDR3nt: TGCAGCGTTGAAGGCGGTAGCCATCCCTACGAGCAGTACTTC
d_gene: -; v_gene: TRBV28; j_gene: TRBJ2-5; CDR3aa: CASSSLWGEETQYF; CDR3nt: TGTGCCAGCAGTTCTCTATGGGGGGAAGAGACCCAGTACTTC